This T cell receptor (beta chain) was captured by sequencing in a study of T cell responses to AZD1222 COVID-19 vaccine (dated by TCRdb to the early 2020s). A note on the overall study: AZD1222 recipients with second doses at about 4 weeks or about 12 weeks were pooled, because spike-specific TCR depth and breadth did not differ between schedules. TCR sequencing covered some 250 trial participants: 200 to 220 given two doses of AZD1222 and 26 given two doses of MenACWY control vaccine. Trial participants were enrolled by age into 18-55, 56-69 and 70-plus year subgroups, with roughly 160, 29 and 62 TCR-sequenced participants respectively.

The germline V gene supplies CDR1 SGHTA and CDR2 FQGNSA. The CDR3 runs 10 amino acids, cysteine and phenylalanine included. Only the CDR3 portion is preserved as DNA: 30 bases, with reading frame beginning at the first base. At the junction V is shortened by 5 bases and J by 16 bases, with 12 bases in between. The CDR3 regions of human TCRbeta chains were analyzed by immunosequencing. As for the authors' bioinformatics: Repertoire TCRs were matched against a reference library of SARS-CoV-2-specific TCRs generated with the MIRA antigen-specificity platform. Breadth was defined as the fraction of unique TCRs that were SARS-CoV-2-associated, and depth was defined as the fraction of total T cells that were SARS-CoV-2-associated. Using the MIRA data, each spike-specific TCR was mapped to the spike region that the TCR reacts to and placed in a CD4 or CD8 class. Log10-transformed breadth and depth values were compared by one-way ANOVA with Sidak's multiple comparisons tests. TCRdb stores this immuneACCESS table with in-frame sequences only. Part of the clones is absent; in the studies checked, under half of the shortfall reflects unresolved V genes, and no reason is known for the rest. V and J calls and clone size follow that table, whereas D and trimming were derived from the DNA. A total of some 92,000 clones appear in this sample, approximately 91% of them only once. Around 6.8% of the sample belongs to the ten largest clones.

This specimen's time point label, per the study, means: baseline before first vaccination. The vaccinee samples were drawn from two UK trials, COV001 and COV002, one of which was a single-blind randomized controlled phase 2/3 trial testing AZD1222 (ChAdOx1 nCoV-19) in healthy adults. Trial participant PBMC samples were collected at day 0 and day 28 after the second dose for TCRbeta chain sequencing. Overall study results and their limits: After two AZD1222 doses, both the breadth and the depth of spike-specific TCRs were significantly higher than at day 0 and than in MenACWY recipients. The whole spike protein was spanned by vaccine-associated CD4 TCRs, and dominant responses were seen in regions 160-218 and 743-854. Epitopes outside the regions mutated in the B.1.351 and B.1.1.7 variants were reportedly recognized by nearly half of the unique spike-specific TCRs. In the small 56-69-year group, the increase in depth fell short of significance, most likely because of low power. Because no day 14 peak-response samples were available, repertoires were characterized only after the peak T cell response. Most participants were white British and females outnumbered males, and the authors suggested that clonal diversity may have been underestimated. Conclusions about previously exposed vaccinees are limited, since just five or six AZD1222 recipients were seropositive for SARS-CoV-2 at baseline.

As regards this clone: Its antigen remains undetermined. No clone much larger than this one lies a single base away; base qualities are absent.

The chain is encoded by TRBV7-2 joined to TRBJ2-1; confidence is insufficient to name the D gene. Sequenced material: peripheral blood, taken on day 0 of AZD1222 vaccination. The TCR originated in an adult in good health. The CDR3 amino acid sequence is: CASSLRYPFF. In nucleotide form, the sequence is TGTGCCAGCAGCCTCCGGTACCCCTTCTTC.